Described below is a single TCR beta chain sequence and its context. Its antigen is not identified. This specimen includes other DNA sequences encoding the same CDR3. Sequencing used immunoSEQ multiplex PCR; TCRdb keeps in-frame clones, though not all of them. The repertoire holds around 130,000 clones, with around 90% as singletons. The data derive from a study of T cell responses to AZD1222 COVID-19 vaccine. Study-wide results and limits: White British ancestry dominated among donors, who included more females, and clonal diversity was possibly underestimated.

Combined were second doses at about 4 or about 12 weeks. V lost 2 bases, J lost 2 bases, and 9 bases lay in between. The CDR3 runs to 14 residues. CDR1 and CDR2 (germline): KGHSH, LQKENI. The chain is built from TRBV18 and TRBJ1-2; tentatively, D is TRBD1 (5 bases). The starting material was peripheral blood, obtained 28 days after the second AZD1222 dose. This TCR was recovered from an adult who received the AZD1222 COVID-19 vaccine. CDR3 sequence reads: CASSPGTVNYGYTF. The CDR3 region has the DNA TGTGCCAGCTCACCAGGGACGGTAAACTATGGCTACACCTTC. Complete variable domain (other parts from reference TRBV18 and TRBJ1-2): NAGVMQNPRHLVRRRGQEARLRCSPMKGHSHVYWYRQLPEEGLKFMVYLQKENIIDESGMPKERFSAEFPKEGPSILRIQQVVRGDSAAYFCASSPGTVNYGYTFGSGTRLTVV.